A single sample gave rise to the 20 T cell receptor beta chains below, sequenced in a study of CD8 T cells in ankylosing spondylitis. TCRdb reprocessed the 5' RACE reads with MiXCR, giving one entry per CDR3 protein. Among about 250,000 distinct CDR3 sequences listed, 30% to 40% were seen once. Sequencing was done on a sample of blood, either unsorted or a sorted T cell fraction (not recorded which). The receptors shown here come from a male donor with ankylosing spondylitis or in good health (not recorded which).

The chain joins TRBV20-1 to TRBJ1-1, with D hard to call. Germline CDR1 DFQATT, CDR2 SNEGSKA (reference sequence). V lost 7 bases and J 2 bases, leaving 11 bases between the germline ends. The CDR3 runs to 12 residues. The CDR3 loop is CSVPIGNTEAFF. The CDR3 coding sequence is TGCAGTGTCCCAATCGGTAACACTGAAGCTTTCTTT.

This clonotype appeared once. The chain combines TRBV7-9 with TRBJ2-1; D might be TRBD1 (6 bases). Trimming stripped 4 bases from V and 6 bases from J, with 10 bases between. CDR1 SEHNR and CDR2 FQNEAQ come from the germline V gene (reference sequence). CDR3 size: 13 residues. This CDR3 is CASSSDSINEQFF. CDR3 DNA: TGTGCCAGCAGCTCGGACAGCATCAATGAGCAGTTCTTC.

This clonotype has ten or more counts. The CDR3 bases are TGTGCCAGCGCACGGGGGGGCACAGATACGCAGTATTTT. Protein product: CASARGGTDTQYF. The chain employs TRBV12-3 or TRBV12-4 and TRBJ2-3; 7 bases are a match to TRBD2. The CDR3 length is 13 residues. V lost 8 bases to trimming and J lost 1 base; unmatched junction nucleotides: 3.

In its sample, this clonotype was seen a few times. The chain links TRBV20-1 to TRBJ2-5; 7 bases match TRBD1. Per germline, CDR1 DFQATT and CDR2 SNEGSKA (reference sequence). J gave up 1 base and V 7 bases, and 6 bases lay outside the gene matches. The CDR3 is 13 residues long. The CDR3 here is CSGGGGPQETQYF. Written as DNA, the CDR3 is TGCAGTGGAGGGGGCGGGCCCCAAGAGACCCAGTACTTC.

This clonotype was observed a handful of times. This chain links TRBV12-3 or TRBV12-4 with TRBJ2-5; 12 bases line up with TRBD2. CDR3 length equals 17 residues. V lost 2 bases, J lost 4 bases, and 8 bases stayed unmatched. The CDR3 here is CASSLRSSGGGPETQYF. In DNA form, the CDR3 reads TGTGCCAGCAGTTTACGATCTAGCGGGGGGGGACCAGAGACCCAGTACTTC.

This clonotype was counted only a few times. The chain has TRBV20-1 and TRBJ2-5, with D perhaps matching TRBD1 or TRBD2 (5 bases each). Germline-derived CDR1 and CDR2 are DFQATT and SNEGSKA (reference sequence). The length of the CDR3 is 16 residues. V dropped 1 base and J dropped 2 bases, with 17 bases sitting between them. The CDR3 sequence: CSARAGAFGRQETQYF. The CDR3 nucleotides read TGCAGTGCTAGAGCCGGGGCCTTCGGAAGACAAGAGACCCAGTACTTC.

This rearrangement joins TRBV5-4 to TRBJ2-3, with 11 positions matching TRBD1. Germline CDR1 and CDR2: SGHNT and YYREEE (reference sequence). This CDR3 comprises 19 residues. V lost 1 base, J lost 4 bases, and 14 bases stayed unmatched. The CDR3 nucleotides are TGTGCCAGCAGCTTGTGGGGGCCGGACAGGGGGCGTGTCGCAGATACGCAGTATTTT. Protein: CASSLWGPDRGRVADTQYF.

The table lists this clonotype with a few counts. Here the CDR3 DNA reads TGCAGCGTGGGGGATATTGGAGAGACCCAGTACTTC. Translation: CSVGDIGETQYF. The V call is TRBV29-1, the J call TRBJ2-5; the D gene could be TRBD1 or TRBD2 (5 bases each). Trimming shortened V by 6 bases and J by 4 bases, and 12 bases separated the two germline ends. The CDR3 runs 12 residues. From germline, CDR1 is SQVTM and CDR2 ANQGSEA.

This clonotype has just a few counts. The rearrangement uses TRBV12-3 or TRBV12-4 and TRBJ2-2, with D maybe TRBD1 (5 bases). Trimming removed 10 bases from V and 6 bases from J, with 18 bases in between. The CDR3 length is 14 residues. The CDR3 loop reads CATIQGRASGELFF. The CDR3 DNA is TGTGCCACCATTCAGGGCAGGGCGTCCGGGGAGCTGTTTTTT.

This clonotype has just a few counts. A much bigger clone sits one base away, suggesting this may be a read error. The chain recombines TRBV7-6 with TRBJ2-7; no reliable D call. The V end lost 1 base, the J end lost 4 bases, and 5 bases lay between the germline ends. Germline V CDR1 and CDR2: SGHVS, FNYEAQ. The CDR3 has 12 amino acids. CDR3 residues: CASSLDQYEQYF. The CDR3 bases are TGTGCCAGCAGCTTAGATCAGTACGAGCAGTACTTC.

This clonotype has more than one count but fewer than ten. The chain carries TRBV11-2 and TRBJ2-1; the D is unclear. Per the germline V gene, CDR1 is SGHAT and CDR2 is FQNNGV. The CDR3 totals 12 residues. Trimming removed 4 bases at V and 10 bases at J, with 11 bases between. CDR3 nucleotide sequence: TGTGCCAGCAGCTCGATATTGAGGGAGCAGTTCTTC. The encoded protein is CASSSILREQFF.

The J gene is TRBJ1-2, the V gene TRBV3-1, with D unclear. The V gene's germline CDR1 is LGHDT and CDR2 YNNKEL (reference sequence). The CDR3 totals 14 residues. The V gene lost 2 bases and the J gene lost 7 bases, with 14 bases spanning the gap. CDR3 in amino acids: CASSQPARRGGYTF. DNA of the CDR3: TGTGCCAGCAGCCAACCGGCCCGGAGAGGTGGCTACACCTTC.

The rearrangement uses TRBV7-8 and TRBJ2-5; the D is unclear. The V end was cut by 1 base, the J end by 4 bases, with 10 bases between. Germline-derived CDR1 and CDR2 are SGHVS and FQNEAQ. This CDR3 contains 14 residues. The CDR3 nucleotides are TGTGCCAGCAGCTTAGTGCGTAAGGGAGAGACCCAGTACTTC. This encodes CASSLVRKGETQYF.

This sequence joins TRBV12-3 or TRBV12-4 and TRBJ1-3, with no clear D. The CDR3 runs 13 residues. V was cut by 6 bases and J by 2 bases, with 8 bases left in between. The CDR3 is CASRIWAGNTIYF. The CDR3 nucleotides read TGTGCCAGCAGGATTTGGGCTGGAAACACCATATATTTT.

The CDR3 here is CARKGRVNTEAFF. The DNA of the CDR3 is TGTGCCAGGAAGGGACGGGTGAACACTGAAGCTTTCTTT. This sequence joins TRBV27 and TRBJ1-1, with D perhaps TRBD1 (5 bases). CDR1 is MNHEY, CDR2 SMNVEV, per germline (reference sequence). Trimming stripped 9 bases from V and 0 bases from J, with 11 bases between. The CDR3 totals 13 residues.

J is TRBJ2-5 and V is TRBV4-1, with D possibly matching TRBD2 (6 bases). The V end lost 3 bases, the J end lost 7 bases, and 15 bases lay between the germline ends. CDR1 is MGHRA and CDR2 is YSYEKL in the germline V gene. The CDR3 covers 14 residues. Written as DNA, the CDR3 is TGCGCCAGCAGCCAGCGGGACGACGGGGCGACCCAGTACTTC. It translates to CASSQRDDGATQYF.

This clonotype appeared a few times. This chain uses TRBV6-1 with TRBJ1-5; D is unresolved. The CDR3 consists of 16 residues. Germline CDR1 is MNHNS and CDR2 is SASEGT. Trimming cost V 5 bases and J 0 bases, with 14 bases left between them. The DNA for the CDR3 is TGTGCCAGCAGTCCAACCCTGGTCGCTAGCAATCAGCCCCAGCATTTT. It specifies CASSPTLVASNQPQHF.

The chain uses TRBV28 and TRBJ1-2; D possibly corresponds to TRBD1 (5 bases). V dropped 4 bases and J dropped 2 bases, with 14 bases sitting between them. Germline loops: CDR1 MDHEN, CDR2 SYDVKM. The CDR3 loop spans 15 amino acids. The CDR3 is CASSSTVDGNYGYTF. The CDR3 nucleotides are TGTGCCAGCAGTTCGACAGTGGACGGGAACTATGGCTACACCTTC.

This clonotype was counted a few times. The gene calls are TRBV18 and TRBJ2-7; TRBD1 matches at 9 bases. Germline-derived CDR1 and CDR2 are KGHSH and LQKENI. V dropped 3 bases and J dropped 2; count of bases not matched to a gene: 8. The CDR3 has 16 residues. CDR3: CASSPLGQGNPYEQYF. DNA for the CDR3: TGTGCCAGCTCACCGTTGGGACAGGGAAATCCCTACGAGCAGTACTTC.

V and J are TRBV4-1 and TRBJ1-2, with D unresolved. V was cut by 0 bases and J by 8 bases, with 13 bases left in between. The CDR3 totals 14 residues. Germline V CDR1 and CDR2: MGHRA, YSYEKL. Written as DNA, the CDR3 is TGCGCCAGCAGCCAAGATCGAGGGCTATGGGGCTACACCTTC. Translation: CASSQDRGLWGYTF.